This T cell receptor (beta chain) comes out of a study of long-term antiretroviral therapy in people with HIV. The authors ran the immunoSEQ assay, v3.0, at survey level. Some clones are missing from TCRdb's copy, which holds only in-frame ones; the method was immunoSEQ multiplex PCR. The repertoire holds about 36,000 clones, 80% seen once, with roughly 5.8% in the top ten. J gave up 2 bases and V 3 bases, and 6 bases lay outside the gene matches. The germline V gene has CDR1 SGHDN and CDR2 FVKESK. CDR3 length: 15 amino acids. The sample was unsorted PBMCs, taken 3.4 years after starting antiretroviral therapy. The receptor was derived from a man aged 30 to 39 with HIV. This chain links TRBV14 with TRBJ2-7; the match to TRBD2 covers 8 bases. For the CDR3, the DNA is TGTGCCAGCAGCCACCGGGGGGGGGTTACCTACGAGCAGTACTTC. Encoded protein: CASSHRGGVTYEQYF.